This is a list of T cell receptor beta chains from one sample in a study of blood T cell repertoires in COVID-19. TCRdb keeps only in-frame clones here, not all; method: immunoSEQ multiplex PCR. The sample has a few hundred thousand clones; about 90% are singletons. Specimen: peripheral blood. The receptors originated from a man younger than 35 with active or convalescent COVID-19. CDR3s include the opening cysteine and the closing phenylalanine or tryptophan. The D gene is left open where the match is weak. Clone size is stated in some rows and not others, as once, few, many or a class when expanded.

size: .; V: TRBV15; J: TRBJ1-1; D: .; CDR3: CATSGEHSLNTEAFF; DNA: TGTGCCACCAGCGGGGAGCACAGCTTGAACACTGAAGCTTTCTTT
size: .; V: TRBV18; J: TRBJ2-3; D: TRBD2; CDR3: CASSSRTSGSGTTHTDTQYF; DNA: TGTGCCAGCTCATCGCGGACTAGCGGGAGCGGGACCACACACACAGATACGCAGTATTTT
size: .; V: TRBV7-8; J: TRBJ2-5; D: .; CDR3: CASSLVSPSSKETQYF; DNA: TGTGCCAGCAGCTTGGTTAGCCCCTCATCCAAAGAGACCCAGTACTTC
size: .; V: TRBV19; J: TRBJ1-6; D: .; CDR3: CASSGSRGLSPLHF; DNA: TGTGCCAGTAGTGGGTCCAGGGGCCTATCACCCCTCCACTTT
size: few; V: TRBV5-4; J: TRBJ2-2; D: TRBD1; CDR3: CASSSPQGAETGELFF; DNA: TGTGCCAGCAGTTCCCCACAGGGGGCGGAAACCGGGGAGCTGTTTTTT
size: .; V: TRBV2; J: TRBJ1-2; D: .; CDR3: CASRSGINYGYTF; DNA: TGTGCCAGCAGATCAGGGATCAACTATGGCTACACCTTC
size: .; V: TRBV12-2; J: TRBJ2-7; D: .; CDR3: CASRSGTSGNREQYF; DNA: TGTGCAAGTCGCTCCGGGACTAGCGGGAACCGCGAGCAGTACTTC
size: few; V: TRBV20-1; J: TRBJ1-1; D: .; CDR3: CSADRNTEAFF; DNA: TGCAGTGCAGACAGGAACACTGAAGCTTTCTTT
size: .; V: TRBV21-1; J: TRBJ2-1; D: .; CDR3: CASSKTTGAILPHYNEQFF; DNA: TGTGCCAGCAGCAAAACGACAGGGGCCATACTACCCCACTACAATGAGCAGTTCTTC
size: .; V: TRBV7-9; J: TRBJ2-7; D: TRBD1; CDR3: CASSLGWDRVNEQYF; DNA: TGTGCCAGCAGCTTAGGATGGGACAGGGTAAACGAGCAGTACTTC
size: .; V: TRBV7-8; J: TRBJ1-3; D: .; CDR3: CASSLNSQNTIYF; DNA: TGTGCCAGCAGCTTAAACAGTCAAAACACCATATATTTT
size: .; V: TRBV5-1; J: TRBJ2-1; D: TRBD1; CDR3: CASSLARTGGLDEQFF; DNA: TGCGCCAGCAGCTTGGCCAGGACAGGGGGCTTGGATGAGCAGTTCTTC
size: .; V: TRBV6-5; J: TRBJ2-7; D: .; CDR3: CASTKLYGSTYEQYF; DNA: TGTGCCAGCACCAAACTTTACGGGTCCACCTACGAGCAGTACTTC
size: .; V: TRBV28; J: TRBJ1-2; D: .; CDR3: CASSLQGSGYTF; DNA: TGTGCCAGCAGTTTACAGGGCTCGGGCTACACCTTC
size: .; V: TRBV4-1; J: TRBJ2-3; D: .; CDR3: CASSQEIGRGATDTQYF; DNA: TGCGCCAGCAGCCAAGAAATCGGCAGGGGAGCCACAGATACGCAGTATTTT
size: .; V: TRBV4-3; J: TRBJ1-2; D: .; CDR3: CASSQATTRQNYGYTF; DNA: TGCGCCAGCAGCCAAGCGACGACCCGACAGAACTATGGCTACACCTTC
size: .; V: TRBV2; J: TRBJ1-5; D: .; CDR3: CASRGEGNQPQHF; DNA: TGTGCCAGCAGAGGGGAGGGGAATCAGCCCCAGCATTTT
size: .; V: TRBV27; J: TRBJ1-2; D: .; CDR3: CASSSHPIDILYGYTF; DNA: TGTGCCAGCAGTTCACACCCAATCGACATCCTTTATGGCTACACCTTC
size: .; V: TRBV5-5; J: TRBJ1-1; D: .; CDR3: CASSLEYEAFF; DNA: TGTGCCAGCAGCCTAGAGTATGAAGCTTTCTTT
size: once; V: TRBV4-1; J: TRBJ1-2; D: .; CDR3: CASSQVARLKSGYGYTF; DNA: TGCGCCAGCAGCCAAGTGGCCCGGCTGAAAAGCGGATATGGCTACACCTTC
size: .; V: TRBV11-2; J: TRBJ2-3; D: TRBD2; CDR3: CASSSGGGSTQYF; DNA: TGTGCCAGCAGCTCGGGAGGTGGAAGTACGCAGTATTTT
size: .; V: TRBV19; J: TRBJ2-7; D: .; CDR3: CASSIAGGYEQYF; DNA: TGTGCCAGTAGTATTGCAGGTGGCTACGAGCAGTACTTC
size: .; V: TRBV6-1; J: TRBJ1-5; D: .; CDR3: CASSTGTLNQPQHF; DNA: TGTGCCAGCAGCACCGGGACACTTAATCAGCCCCAGCATTTT
size: many; V: TRBV11-2; J: TRBJ1-1; D: .; CDR3: CASSLGAARDEAFF; DNA: TGTGCCAGCAGCTTAGGGGCAGCAAGAGATGAAGCTTTCTTT
size: .; V: TRBV21-1; J: TRBJ2-7; D: .; CDR3: CASSDSLTYEQYF; DNA: TGTGCCAGCAGCGACAGTTTGACTTACGAGCAGTACTTC